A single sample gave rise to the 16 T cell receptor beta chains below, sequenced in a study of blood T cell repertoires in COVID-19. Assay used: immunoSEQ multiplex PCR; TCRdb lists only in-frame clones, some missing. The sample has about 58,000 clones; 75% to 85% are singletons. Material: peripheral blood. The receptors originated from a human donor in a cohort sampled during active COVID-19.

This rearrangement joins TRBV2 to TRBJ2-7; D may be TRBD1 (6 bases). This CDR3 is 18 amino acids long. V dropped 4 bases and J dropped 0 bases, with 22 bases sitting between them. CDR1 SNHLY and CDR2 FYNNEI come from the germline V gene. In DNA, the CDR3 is TGTGCCAGCAGTGGGGGGCCGGGGAGCGGAATGAGCTCCTACGAGCAGTACTTC. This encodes CASSGGPGSGMSSYEQYF.

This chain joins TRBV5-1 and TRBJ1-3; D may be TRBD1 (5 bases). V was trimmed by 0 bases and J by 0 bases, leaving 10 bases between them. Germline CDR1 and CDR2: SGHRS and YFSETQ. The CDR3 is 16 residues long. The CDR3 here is CASSLDGASSGNTIYF. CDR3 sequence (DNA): TGCGCCAGCAGCTTGGATGGGGCGAGCTCTGGAAACACCATATATTTT. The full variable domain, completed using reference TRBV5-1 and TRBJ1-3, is KAGVTQTPRYLIKTRGQQVTLSCSPISGHRSVSWYQQTPGQGLQFLFEYFSETQRNKGNFPGRFSGRQFSNSRSEMNVSTLELGDSALYLCASSLDGASSGNTIYFGEGSWLTVV.

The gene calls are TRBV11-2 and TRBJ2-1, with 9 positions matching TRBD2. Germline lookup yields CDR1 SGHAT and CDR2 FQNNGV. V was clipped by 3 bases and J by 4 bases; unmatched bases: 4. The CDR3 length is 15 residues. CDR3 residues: CASSFLAGTYNEQFF. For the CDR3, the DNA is TGTGCCAGCAGCTTTCTAGCGGGGACTTACAATGAGCAGTTCTTC.

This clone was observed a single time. The chain's CDR3 is CASNGGLSSYNSPLHF. For the CDR3, the DNA is TGTGCCAGCAATGGCGGTCTGAGCTCCTATAATTCACCCCTCCACTTT. This rearrangement joins TRBV5-8 to TRBJ1-6; D is ambiguous. Trimming left V 6 bases short and J 0 bases short, with 13 bases between. The length of the CDR3 is 16 residues. The germline V gene encodes CDR1 SGHTS and CDR2 YDEGEE.

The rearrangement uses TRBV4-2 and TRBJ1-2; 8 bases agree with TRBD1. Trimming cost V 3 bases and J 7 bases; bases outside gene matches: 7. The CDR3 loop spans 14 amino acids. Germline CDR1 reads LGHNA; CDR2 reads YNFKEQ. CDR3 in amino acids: CASSQPGQEGGYTF. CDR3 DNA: TGTGCCAGCAGCCAGCCGGGACAGGAGGGTGGCTACACCTTC.

CDR3 DNA: TGCGCCAGCAGCCCCGGACAGGTAACAGATACGCAGTATTTT. This encodes CASSPGQVTDTQYF. V gene TRBV4-1 combines with J gene TRBJ2-3; 7 bases are a match to TRBD1. This CDR3 is 14 amino acids long. CDR1 is MGHRA and CDR2 is YSYEKL in the germline V gene. Trimming at V came to 4 bases and at J to 3 bases, leaving 4 bases not matched to a gene.

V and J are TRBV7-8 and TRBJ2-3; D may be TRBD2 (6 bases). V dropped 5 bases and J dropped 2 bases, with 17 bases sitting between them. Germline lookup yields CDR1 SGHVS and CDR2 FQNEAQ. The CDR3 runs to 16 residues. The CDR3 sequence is CASSIPRGIFTDTQYF. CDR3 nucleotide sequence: TGTGCCAGCAGCATACCACGGGGGATTTTCACAGATACGCAGTATTTT.

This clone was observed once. CDR3 region: CASSMGHRNTIYF. The CDR3 DNA follows: TGTGCCAGTAGTATGGGGCACAGAAACACCATATATTTT. The chain is built from TRBV19 and TRBJ1-3, with D perhaps TRBD1 (5 bases). The CDR3 has 13 amino acids. V lost 3 bases to trimming and J lost 5 bases, with 8 bases between them. Germline CDR1 and CDR2: LNHDA and SQIVND (reference sequence).

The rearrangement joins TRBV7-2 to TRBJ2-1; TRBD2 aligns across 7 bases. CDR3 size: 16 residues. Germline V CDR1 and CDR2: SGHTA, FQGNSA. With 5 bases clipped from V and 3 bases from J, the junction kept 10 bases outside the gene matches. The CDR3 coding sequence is TGTGCCAGCAGCCCGGGGACTATCCGGATCTACAATGAGCAGTTCTTC. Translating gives CASSPGTIRIYNEQFF.

In DNA, the CDR3 is TGTGCCTGGACTCCTCCGTTGGGGCACCAAGAGACCCAGTACTTC. This gives the protein CAWTPPLGHQETQYF. The chain couples TRBV30 to TRBJ2-5; the D gene is possibly TRBD1 (5 bases). CDR3 length: 15 residues. In germline, CDR1 is GTSNPN, CDR2 SVGIG (reference sequence). V was trimmed by 4 bases and J by 0 bases, leaving 15 bases between them. Full variable domain (missing parts from reference TRBV30 and TRBJ2-5): SQTIHQWPATLVQPVGSPLSLECTVEGTSNPNLYWYRQAAGRGLQLLFYSVGIGQISSEVPQNLSASRPQDRQFILSSKKLLLSDSGFYLCAWTPPLGHQETQYFGPGTRLLVL.

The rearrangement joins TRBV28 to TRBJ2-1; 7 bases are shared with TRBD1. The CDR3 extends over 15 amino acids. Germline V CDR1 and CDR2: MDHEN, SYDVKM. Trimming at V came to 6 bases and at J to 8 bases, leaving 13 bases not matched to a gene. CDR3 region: CASSFGDSDSHEQFF. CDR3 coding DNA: TGTGCCAGCAGCTTCGGGGACAGTGACTCCCATGAGCAGTTCTTC.

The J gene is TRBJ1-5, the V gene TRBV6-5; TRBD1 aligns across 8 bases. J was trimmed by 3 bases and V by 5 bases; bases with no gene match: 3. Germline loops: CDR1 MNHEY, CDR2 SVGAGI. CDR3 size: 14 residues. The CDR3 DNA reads TGTGCCAGCAGTCCGGACAGGGTCAATCAGCCCCAGCATTTT. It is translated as CASSPDRVNQPQHF.

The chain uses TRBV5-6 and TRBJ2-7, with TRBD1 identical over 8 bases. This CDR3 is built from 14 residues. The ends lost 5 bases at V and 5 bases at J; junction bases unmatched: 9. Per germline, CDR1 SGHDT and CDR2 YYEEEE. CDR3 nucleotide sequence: TGTGCCAGCAGACCCAGGGGGCTCGAGAACGAGCAGTACTTC. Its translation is CASRPRGLENEQYF.

CDR3 amino acids: CATRDNSYEQYF. CDR3 DNA sequence: TGTGCCACCCGGGACAACTCCTACGAGCAGTACTTC. The chain employs TRBV27 and TRBJ2-7; maybe TRBD1 (6 bases). Trimming shortened V by 10 bases and J by 0 bases, and 10 bases separated the two germline ends. CDR1 and CDR2 from the germline V gene are MNHEY and SMNVEV (reference sequence). The CDR3 extends over 12 amino acids.

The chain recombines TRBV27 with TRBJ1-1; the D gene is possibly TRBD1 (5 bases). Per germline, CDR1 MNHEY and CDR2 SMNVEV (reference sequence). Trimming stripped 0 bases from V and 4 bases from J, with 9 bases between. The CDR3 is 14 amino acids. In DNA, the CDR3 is TGTGCCAGCAGTTTATCGGGACTTTTCACTGAAGCTTTCTTT. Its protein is CASSLSGLFTEAFF.

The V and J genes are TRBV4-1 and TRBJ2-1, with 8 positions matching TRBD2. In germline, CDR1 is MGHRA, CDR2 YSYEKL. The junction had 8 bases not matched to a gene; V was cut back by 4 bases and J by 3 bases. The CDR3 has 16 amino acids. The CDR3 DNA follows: TGCGCCAGCAGCCCCTGGACTAGCAGCTTCTACAATGAGCAGTTCTTC. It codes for CASSPWTSSFYNEQFF.